Below, one TCR beta chain is given with its context. This sample is part of a study of shared T cell receptors in the human thymus. Clones were sequenced by immunoSEQ multiplex PCR, and TCRdb holds only the in-frame ones, with some missing. Among hundreds of thousands of clones listed, around 87% were seen once. These data were also reused for a study on human thymus T cells. That work contributes: Blood and thymic repertoires both appeared biased in V and J gene usage.

The TCR comes from a boy less than two years old with a congenital heart defect. What was sequenced was thymocytes.

This CDR3 is CSVLFSSSGRVYEQFF. For the CDR3, the DNA is TGCAGCGTTTTGTTCTCTTCTAGCGGGAGGGTTTATGAGCAGTTCTTC. The J gene is TRBJ2-1, the V gene TRBV29-1, with 12 bases that match TRBD2. With 5 bases clipped from V and 8 bases from J, the junction kept 13 bases outside the gene matches. The CDR3 totals 16 residues. CDR1 is SQVTM and CDR2 is ANQGSEA in the germline V gene.